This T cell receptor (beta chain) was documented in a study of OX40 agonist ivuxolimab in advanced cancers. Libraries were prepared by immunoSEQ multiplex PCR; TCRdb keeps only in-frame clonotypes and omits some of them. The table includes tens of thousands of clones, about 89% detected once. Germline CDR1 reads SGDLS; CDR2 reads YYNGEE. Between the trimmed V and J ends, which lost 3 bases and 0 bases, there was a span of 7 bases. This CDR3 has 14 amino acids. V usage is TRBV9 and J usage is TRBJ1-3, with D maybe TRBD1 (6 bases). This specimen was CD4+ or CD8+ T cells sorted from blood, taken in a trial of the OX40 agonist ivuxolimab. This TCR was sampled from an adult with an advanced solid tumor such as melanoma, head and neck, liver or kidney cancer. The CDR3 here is CASSEGVSGNTIYF. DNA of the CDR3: TGTGCCAGCAGCGAGGGGGTCTCTGGAAACACCATATATTTT.